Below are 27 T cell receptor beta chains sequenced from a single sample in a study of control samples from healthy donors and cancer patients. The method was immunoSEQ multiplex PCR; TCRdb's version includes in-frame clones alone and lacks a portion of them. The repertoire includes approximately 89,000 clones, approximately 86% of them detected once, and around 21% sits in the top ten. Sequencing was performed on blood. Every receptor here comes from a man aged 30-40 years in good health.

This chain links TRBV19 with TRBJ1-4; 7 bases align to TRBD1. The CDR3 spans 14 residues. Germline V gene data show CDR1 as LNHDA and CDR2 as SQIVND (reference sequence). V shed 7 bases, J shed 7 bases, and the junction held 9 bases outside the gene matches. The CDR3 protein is CASTYGGTAEKLFF. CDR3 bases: TGTGCCAGTACCTATGGTGGGACAGCTGAAAAACTGTTTTTT. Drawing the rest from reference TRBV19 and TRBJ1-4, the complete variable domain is DGGITQSPKYLFRKEGQNVTLSCEQNLNHDAMYWYRQDPGQGLRLIYYSQIVNDFQKGDIAEGYSVSREKKESFPLTVTSAQKNPTAFYLCASTYGGTAEKLFFGSGTQLSVL.

CDR3 nucleotide sequence: TGTGCTAGTGGTGGGTCGTTGGGGAACACCATATATTTT. This sequence encodes CASGGSLGNTIYF. The V gene is TRBV10-3, the J gene TRBJ1-3; D is undetermined. The CDR3 length is 13 residues. Per the germline V gene, CDR1 is ENHRY and CDR2 is SYGVKD.

This CDR3 is CASSLDQQGVGGYTF. In nucleotides, the CDR3 is TGCGCCAGCAGCTTGGACCAACAGGGTGTCGGTGGCTACACCTTC. The V gene is TRBV5-1, the J gene TRBJ1-2, with a weak D call TRBD1 (6 bases). This CDR3 contains 15 residues. Germline CDR1 and CDR2: SGHRS and YFSETQ. V lost 0 bases and J lost 7, with 16 bases in between.

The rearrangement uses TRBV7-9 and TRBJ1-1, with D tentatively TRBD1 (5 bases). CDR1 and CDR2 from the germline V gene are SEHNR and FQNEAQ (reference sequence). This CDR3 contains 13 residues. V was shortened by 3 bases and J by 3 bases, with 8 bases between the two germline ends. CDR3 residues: CASSLRGDTEAFF. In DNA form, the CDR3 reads TGTGCCAGCAGCTTGAGAGGGGACACTGAAGCTTTCTTT.

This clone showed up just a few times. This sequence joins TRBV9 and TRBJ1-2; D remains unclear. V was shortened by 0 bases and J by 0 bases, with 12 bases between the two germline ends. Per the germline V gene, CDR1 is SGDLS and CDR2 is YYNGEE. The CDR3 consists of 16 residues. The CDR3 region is CASSVEQSSANYGYTF. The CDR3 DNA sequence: TGTGCCAGCAGCGTAGAGCAGTCTTCAGCTAACTATGGCTACACCTTC.

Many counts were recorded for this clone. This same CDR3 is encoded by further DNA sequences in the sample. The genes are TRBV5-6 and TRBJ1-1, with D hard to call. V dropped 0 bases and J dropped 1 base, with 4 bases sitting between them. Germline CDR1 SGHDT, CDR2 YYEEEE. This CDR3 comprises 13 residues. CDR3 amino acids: CASSLGANTEAFF. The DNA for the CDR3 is TGTGCCAGCAGCTTGGGGGCGAACACTGAAGCTTTCTTT.

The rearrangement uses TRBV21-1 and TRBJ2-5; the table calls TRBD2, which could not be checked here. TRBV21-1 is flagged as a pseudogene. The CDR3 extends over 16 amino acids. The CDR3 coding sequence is TGTGCCAGCAGCAAAGCGGAGGGGCTAGGTGGAGAGACCCAGTACTTC. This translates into CASSKAEGLGGETQYF.

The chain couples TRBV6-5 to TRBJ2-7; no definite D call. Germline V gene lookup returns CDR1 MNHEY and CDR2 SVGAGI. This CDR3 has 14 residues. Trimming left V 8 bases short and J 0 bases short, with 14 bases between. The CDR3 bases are TGTGCCAGCGCGCCCGATGGGGTCTCCTACGAGCAGTACTTC. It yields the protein CASAPDGVSYEQYF.

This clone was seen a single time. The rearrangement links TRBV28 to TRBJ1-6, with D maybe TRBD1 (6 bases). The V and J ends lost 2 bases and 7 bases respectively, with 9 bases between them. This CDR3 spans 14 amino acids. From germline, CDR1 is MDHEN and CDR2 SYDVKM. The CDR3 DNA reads TGTGCCAGCAGTTTAACACAGGGAAATTCACCCCTCCACTTT. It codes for CASSLTQGNSPLHF. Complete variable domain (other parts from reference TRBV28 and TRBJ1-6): DVKVTQSSRYLVKRTGEKVFLECVQDMDHENMFWYRQDPGLGLRLIYFSYDVKMKEKGDIPEGYSVSREKKERFSLILESASTNQTSMYLCASSLTQGNSPLHFGNGTRLTVT.

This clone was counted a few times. The CDR3: CASSLEEGGHWANVLTF. CDR3 DNA sequence: TGTGCCAGCAGCTTGGAAGAGGGGGGGCACTGGGCCAACGTCCTGACTTTC. The chain links TRBV5-6 to TRBJ2-6, with D possibly matching TRBD2 (7 bases). The germline V gene encodes CDR1 SGHDT and CDR2 YYEEEE. The length of the CDR3 is 17 residues. V dropped 0 bases and J dropped 5 bases, with 15 bases sitting between them.

The DNA of the CDR3 is TGCGCCAGCAGCCCACCGACTAGGGAGACCCAGTACTTC. Translation gives CASSPPTRETQYF. V and J are TRBV4-1 and TRBJ2-5; weak D call: TRBD2 (6 bases). V gave up 4 bases and J gave up 5 bases, with 11 bases separating them. CDR3 length: 13 amino acids. Germline values: CDR1 MGHRA, CDR2 YSYEKL.

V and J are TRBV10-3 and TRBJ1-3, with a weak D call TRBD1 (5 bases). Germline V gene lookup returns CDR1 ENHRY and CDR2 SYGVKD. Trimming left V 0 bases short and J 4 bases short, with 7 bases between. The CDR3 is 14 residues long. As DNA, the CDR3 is TGTGCCATCAGTGAGTCGGAGGGGGGAAACACCATATATTTT. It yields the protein CAISESEGGNTIYF.

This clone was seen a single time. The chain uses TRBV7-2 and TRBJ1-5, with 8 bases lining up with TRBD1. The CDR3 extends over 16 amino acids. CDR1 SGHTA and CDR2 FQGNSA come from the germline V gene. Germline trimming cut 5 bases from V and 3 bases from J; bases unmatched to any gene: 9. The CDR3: CASSLLTGAINQPQHF. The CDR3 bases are TGTGCCAGCAGCCTTCTGACAGGGGCGATCAATCAGCCCCAGCATTTT. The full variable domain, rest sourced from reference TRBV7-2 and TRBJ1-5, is GAGVSQSPSNKVTEKGKDVELRCDPISGHTALYWYRQSLGQGLEFLIYFQGNSAPDKSGLPSDRFSAERTGGSVSTLTIQRTQQEDSAVYLCASSLLTGAINQPQHFGDGTRLSIL.

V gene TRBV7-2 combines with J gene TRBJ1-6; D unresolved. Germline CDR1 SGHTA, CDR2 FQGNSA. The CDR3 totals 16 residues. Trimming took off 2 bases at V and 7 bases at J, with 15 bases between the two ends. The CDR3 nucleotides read TGTGCCAGCAGCTTATCGGCCTCTTACGGGAATTCACCCCTCCACTTT. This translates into CASSLSASYGNSPLHF.

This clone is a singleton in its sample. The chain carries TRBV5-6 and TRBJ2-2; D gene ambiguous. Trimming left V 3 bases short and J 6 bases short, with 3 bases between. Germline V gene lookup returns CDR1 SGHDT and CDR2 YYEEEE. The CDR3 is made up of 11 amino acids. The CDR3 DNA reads TGTGCCAGCAGCTCGTCCGGGGAGCTGTTTTTT. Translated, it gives CASSSSGELFF.

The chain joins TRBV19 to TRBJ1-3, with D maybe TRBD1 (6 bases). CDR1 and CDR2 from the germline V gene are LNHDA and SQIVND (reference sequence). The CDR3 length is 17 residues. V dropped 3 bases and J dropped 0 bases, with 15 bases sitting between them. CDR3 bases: TGTGCCAGTAGTATCAGCGACAGGTCCCACTCTGGAAACACCATATATTTT. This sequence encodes CASSISDRSHSGNTIYF.

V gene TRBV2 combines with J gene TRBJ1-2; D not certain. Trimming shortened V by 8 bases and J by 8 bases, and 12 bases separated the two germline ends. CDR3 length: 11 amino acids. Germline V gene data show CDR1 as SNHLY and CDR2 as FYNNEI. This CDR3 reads CASRQDAGYTF. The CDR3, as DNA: TGTGCCAGCCGCCAAGATGCGGGCTACACCTTC.

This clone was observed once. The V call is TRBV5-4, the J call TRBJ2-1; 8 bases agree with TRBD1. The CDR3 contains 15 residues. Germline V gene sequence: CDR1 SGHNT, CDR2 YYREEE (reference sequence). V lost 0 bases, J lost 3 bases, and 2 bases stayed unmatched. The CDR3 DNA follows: TGTGCCAGCAGCTTGGCCGGACAGGGCTACAATGAGCAGTTCTTC. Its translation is CASSLAGQGYNEQFF.

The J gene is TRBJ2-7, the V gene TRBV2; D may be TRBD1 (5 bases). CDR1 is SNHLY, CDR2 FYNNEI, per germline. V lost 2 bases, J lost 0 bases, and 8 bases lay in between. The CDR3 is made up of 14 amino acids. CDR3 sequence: CASSEQGPSYEQYF. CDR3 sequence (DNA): TGTGCCAGCAGTGAACAGGGCCCCTCCTACGAGCAGTACTTC.

The CDR3 sequence: CASTDGGFYEQYF. The CDR3 region has the DNA TGCGCCAGCACAGACGGGGGCTTCTACGAGCAGTACTTC. The rearrangement links TRBV5-1 to TRBJ2-7; D may match TRBD1 or TRBD2 (6 bases each). V was pared by 6 bases and J by 3 bases, with 13 bases between. Germline lookup yields CDR1 SGHRS and CDR2 YFSETQ. The CDR3 has 13 residues.

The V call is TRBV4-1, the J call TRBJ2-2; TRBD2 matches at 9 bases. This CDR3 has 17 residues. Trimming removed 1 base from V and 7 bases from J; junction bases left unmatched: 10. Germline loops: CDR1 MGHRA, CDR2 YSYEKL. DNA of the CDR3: TGCGCCAGCAGCCAAGGGATAGCGCGGGGGGGCAGCGGGGAGCTGTTTTTT. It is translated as CASSQGIARGGSGELFF.

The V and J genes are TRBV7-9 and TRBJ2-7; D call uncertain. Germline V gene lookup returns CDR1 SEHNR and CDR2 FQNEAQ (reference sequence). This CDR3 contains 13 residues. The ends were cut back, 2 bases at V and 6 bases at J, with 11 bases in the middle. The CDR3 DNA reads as TGTGCCAGCAGCTTAAATAGTCTCTCCGAGCAGTACGTC. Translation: CASSLNSLSEQYV.

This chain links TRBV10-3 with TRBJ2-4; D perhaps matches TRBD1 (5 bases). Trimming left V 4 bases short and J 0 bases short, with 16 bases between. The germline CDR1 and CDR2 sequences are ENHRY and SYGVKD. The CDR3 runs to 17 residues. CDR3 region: CAISVGQFVLAKNIQYF. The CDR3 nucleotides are TGTGCCATCAGTGTGGGGCAGTTCGTACTAGCCAAAAACATTCAGTACTTC.

The CDR3 nucleotides read TGTGCTAGTAGTCCCCATATCGACTATGGCTACACCTTC. Its protein product is CASSPHIDYGYTF. This chain links TRBV12-5 with TRBJ1-2; D is uncertain. CDR1 and CDR2 from the germline V gene are LGHNT and FRNRAP. Trimming removed 8 bases from V and 3 bases from J, with 13 bases in between. The CDR3 is made up of 13 amino acids.

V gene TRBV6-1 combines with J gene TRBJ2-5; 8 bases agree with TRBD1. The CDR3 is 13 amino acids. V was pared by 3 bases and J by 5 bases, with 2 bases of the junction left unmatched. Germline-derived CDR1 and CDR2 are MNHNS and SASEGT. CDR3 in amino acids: CASSEDRAETQYF. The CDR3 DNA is TGTGCCAGCAGTGAGGACAGGGCTGAGACCCAGTACTTC.

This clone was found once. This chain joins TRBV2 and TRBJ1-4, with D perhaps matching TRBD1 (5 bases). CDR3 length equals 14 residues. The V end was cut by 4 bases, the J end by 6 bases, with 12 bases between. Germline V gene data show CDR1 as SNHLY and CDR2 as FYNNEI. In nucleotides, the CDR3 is TGTGCCAGCAGTGTTAGGGGCGTTGATGAAAAACTGTTTTTT. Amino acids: CASSVRGVDEKLFF.

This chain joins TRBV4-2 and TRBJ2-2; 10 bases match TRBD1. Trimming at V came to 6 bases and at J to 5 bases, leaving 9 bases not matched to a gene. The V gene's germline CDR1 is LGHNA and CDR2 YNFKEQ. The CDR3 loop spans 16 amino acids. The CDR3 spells CASSHYGQGGTGELFF. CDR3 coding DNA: TGTGCCAGCAGTCATTATGGACAGGGGGGAACCGGGGAGCTGTTTTTT.